The clone carrying this TCR beta chain was seen a handful of times. Its specificity is unknown. Study conclusions and caveats: Tumor-infiltrating Treg TCR alpha and beta sequences overlapped most with tumor naive CD4+ T cells, then blood naive. Whole repertoires were not studied in the larger cohort, only one V-J beta rearrangement. The TCR gene usage of tumor memory CD4+ T cells clustered together with blood and lymph node memory CD4+ cells and with lymph node naive CD4+ cells.

Semi-nested PCR with Nested Universal Primer A followed constant-region reverse priming of full-length variable regions. TCRdb called the 5' RACE reads again in MiXCR, with one record for every CDR3 protein. The table has under 45,000 distinct CDR3 sequences, about 20% seen once; the top ten hold roughly 3.7%. Tregs were sorted as CD4+CD25+CD127-/low cells. The CDR3 is 18 amino acids. The germline V gene has CDR1 DFQATT and CDR2 SNEGSKA (reference sequence). After removal of 4 bases from V and 0 bases from J, the junction contained 7 bases not matched to a gene. Source material: Tregs sorted from blood. This receptor was obtained from a female donor with breast cancer. The V gene is TRBV20-1, the J gene TRBJ2-2, with 14 bases lining up with TRBD2. CDR3 sequence: CSATFLTSGRANTGELFF. The CDR3 bases are TGCAGTGCTACCTTTTTGACTAGCGGGAGGGCGAACACCGGGGAGCTGTTTTTT.